This T cell receptor (beta chain) originates from a study of T-cell memory formation after mild COVID-19. Looking at the study overall: The study found TCR clusters largely donor specific.

TCRalpha and TCRbeta libraries used 5'RACE with constant-segment primers and UMIs. MiXCR, applied by TCRdb to the 5' RACE reads, yields one record per CDR3 protein. The repertoire holds a few hundred thousand distinct CDR3 sequences, with roughly 21% as singletons. CDR3 size: 17 residues. The ends lost 1 base at V and 10 bases at J; junction bases unmatched: 9. Per germline, CDR1 SGHTA and CDR2 FQGNSA. Concerning this clonotype: Its antigen is not identified.

General study findings and limits: CD4+ contracting clones were mainly CM and EM; CD8+ ones, EMRA. Contracting clones from day 15 to 85 showed balanced CD4/CD8; later expanders favored CD4+.

The genes are TRBV7-2 and TRBJ2-5; 16 nucleotides match TRBD2. The sequenced material came from PBMCs or a T cell subset sorted from them (not recorded which). The clonotype originates from an adult woman who had mild COVID-19 (a few samples of this study predate the infection). Cell type and time point are not known. In DNA, the CDR3 is TGTGCCAGCAGCTTAGAGGGACTAGCGGGGGGGTTTAGTCTCCAGTACTTC. It specifies CASSLEGLAGGFSLQYF.